This TCR beta chain was captured by sequencing in a study of cytomegalovirus exposure and HLA in healthy donors. The overall study: HLA-typed donors contributed some 77 million unique TCRs, which were held in an early data release. General observations from the study: The authors assumed roughly uniform sequencing depth across donors for presence/absence analyses.

V dropped 3 bases and J dropped 6 bases, with 15 bases sitting between them. Germline V CDR1 and CDR2: MNHNS, SASEGT. This CDR3 contains 15 residues. As to this clone: Its antigen is unknown.

The PCR used 60 Vbeta and 13 Jbeta primers. Assay used: immunoSEQ multiplex PCR; TCRdb lists only in-frame clones, some missing. The specimen's table records 45,000 to 55,000 clones. The receptor was derived from a male donor in good health and CMV-seropositive. Specimen: PBMCs. The rearrangement links TRBV6-1 to TRBJ1-5; maybe TRBD1 (5 bases). As DNA, the CDR3 is TGTGCCAGCAGTGACTGGGGGGAAACCAGTCAGCCCCAGCATTTT. Its protein is CASSDWGETSQPQHF.